Listed below are T cell receptor beta chains from one sample, sequenced in a study of CD8+CD57+ T cells in acquired aplastic anemia. TCRdb used MiXCR to reprocess the reads, holding one entry per CDR3 protein. Of about 160,000 distinct CDR3 sequences listed, about 45% are singletons. Sequences were obtained from sorted CD4+, CD8+, or CD8+CD57+ T cells (not recorded which) from PBMCs. Every receptor here comes from a human donor with aplastic anemia. Each CDR3 is given with its conserved first and last residue. D genes are given only for firm matches. The size field is filled for only some rows; it gives once, few, many or a size class.

D: TRBD1
V: TRBV5-1
size: -
J: TRBJ1-1
CDR3: CASSPDIHDRGLMNTEAFF
DNA: TGCGCCAGCAGCCCAGACATCCACGACAGGGGGCTGATGAACACTGAAGCTTTCTTT

D: -
V: TRBV19
size: -
J: TRBJ1-2
CDR3: CASSIGDYGYTF
DNA: TGTGCCAGTAGTATAGGGGACTATGGCTACACCTTC

D: TRBD1
V: TRBV7-6
size: -
J: TRBJ1-4
CDR3: CASSLRDRVGEKLFF
DNA: TGTGCCAGCAGCTTAAGGGACAGGGTAGGGGAAAAACTGTTTTTT

D: TRBD2
V: TRBV6-1
size: many
J: TRBJ2-1
CDR3: CASSPSGRITYNEQFF
DNA: TGTGCCAGCAGTCCCAGCGGGAGGATTACCTACAATGAGCAGTTCTTC

D: -
V: TRBV11-3
size: -
J: TRBJ1-1
CDR3: CASSLVTVGTEAFF
DNA: TGCGCCAGCAGCTTGGTAACGGTGGGCACTGAAGCTTTCTTT

D: -
V: TRBV19
size: -
J: TRBJ1-1
CDR3: CASMALGETEAFF
DNA: TGTGCCAGTATGGCCTTGGGGGAGACTGAAGCTTTCTTT

D: TRBD1
V: TRBV28
size: once
J: TRBJ1-1
CDR3: CASTCRDRGKAFF
DNA: TGTGCCAGCACCTGTCGGGACAGGGGTAAAGCTTTCTTT

D: -
V: TRBV20-1
size: -
J: TRBJ2-7
CDR3: CSAYDGYEQYF
DNA: TGCAGTGCCTACGACGGATACGAGCAGTACTTC

D: -
V: TRBV19
size: -
J: TRBJ1-5
CDR3: CASSTRRGDQPQHF
DNA: TGTGCCAGTAGTACTCGGAGGGGAGATCAGCCCCAGCATTTT

D: -
V: TRBV5-6
size: -
J: TRBJ2-7
CDR3: CASSLYEATYEQYF
DNA: TGTGCCAGCAGCTTGTACGAGGCCACCTACGAGCAGTACTTC

D: TRBD2
V: TRBV15
size: -
J: TRBJ2-1
CDR3: CATSRAGILTSAGQFF
DNA: TGTGCCACCAGCAGAGCTGGGATACTTACTAGCGCGGGGCAGTTCTTC

D: TRBD1
V: TRBV27
size: few
J: TRBJ1-5
CDR3: CASSWTGSYQPQHF
DNA: TGTGCCAGCAGTTGGACAGGTTCGTACCAGCCCCAGCATTTT

D: TRBD1
V: TRBV3-1
size: -
J: TRBJ2-2
CDR3: CASSPYPGTGKPGELFF
DNA: TGTGCCAGCAGCCCCTACCCCGGGACAGGGAAACCCGGGGAGCTGTTTTTT

D: -
V: TRBV2
size: -
J: TRBJ1-1
CDR3: CASSETQGFTEAFF
DNA: TGTGCCAGCAGTGAAACCCAGGGCTTCACTGAAGCTTTCTTT

D: TRBD1
V: TRBV5-5
size: -
J: TRBJ2-3
CDR3: CASSTERQGLDTQYF
DNA: TGTGCCAGCAGCACCGAACGACAGGGGTTAGATACGCAGTATTTT

D: -
V: TRBV11-3
size: many
J: TRBJ1-6
CDR3: CASSLARDSPLHF
DNA: TGTGCCAGCAGCTTAGCTAGAGATTCACCCCTCCACTTT

D: TRBD1
V: TRBV19
size: many
J: TRBJ1-5
CDR3: CASSATGGRSNQPQHF
DNA: TGTGCCAGTAGTGCCACAGGGGGCCGGAGCAATCAGCCCCAGCATTTT

D: TRBD1
V: TRBV5-1
size: many
J: TRBJ2-1
CDR3: CASSRWTGSNEQFF
DNA: TGCGCCAGCAGCCGATGGACAGGGAGTAATGAGCAGTTCTTC

D: -
V: TRBV19
size: -
J: TRBJ2-2
CDR3: CASSTGGANTGELVF
DNA: TGTGCCAGTAGTACGGGGGGCGCGAACACCGGGGAGCTGGTTTTT

D: -
V: TRBV20-1
size: -
J: TRBJ1-2
CDR3: CSAGDNLQWRGYTF
DNA: TGCAGTGCTGGAGACAACCTACAGTGGCGTGGCTACACCTTC

D: TRBD1
V: TRBV20-1
size: -
J: TRBJ1-6
CDR3: CSARDRRGRSPLHF
DNA: TGCAGTGCTAGAGATCGGAGGGGGCGTTCACCCCTCCACTTT

D: TRBD2
V: TRBV11-1
size: once
J: TRBJ2-3
CDR3: CASGSTSGGSTDTQYF
DNA: TGTGCCAGCGGCTCCACTAGCGGGGGAAGCACAGATACGCAGTATTTT

D: -
V: TRBV11-2
size: -
J: TRBJ2-3
CDR3: CASSDGRLSTDTQYF
DNA: TGTGCCAGCAGTGACGGCCGACTCTCCACAGATACGCAGTATTTT

D: -
V: TRBV19
size: few
J: TRBJ2-1
CDR3: CASSSQGHYNEQFF
DNA: TGTGCCAGTAGTAGTCAGGGACATTACAATGAGCAGTTCTTC

D: -
V: TRBV3-1
size: many
J: TRBJ1-1
CDR3: CASSQGTQNTEAFF
DNA: TGTGCCAGCAGCCAAGGGACACAAAACACTGAAGCTTTCTTT

D: -
V: TRBV5-1
size: -
J: TRBJ2-1
CDR3: CASSERQGGIYNGQFF
DNA: TGCGCCAGCAGCGAGAGACAGGGAGGCATCTACAATGGGCAGTTCTTC

D: -
V: TRBV29-1
size: -
J: TRBJ1-4
CDR3: CSVFRNEKLFF
DNA: TGCAGCGTTTTTCGTAATGAAAAACTGTTTTTT

D: -
V: TRBV7-8
size: -
J: TRBJ2-1
CDR3: CASSLVYQFF
DNA: TGTGCCAGCAGCTTGGTTTATCAGTTCTTC

D: -
V: TRBV19
size: -
J: TRBJ1-1
CDR3: CASSMAGGAGTEAFF
DNA: TGTGCCAGTAGTATGGCTGGCGGGGCTGGGACTGAAGCTTTCTTT

D: -
V: TRBV7-6
size: many
J: TRBJ2-1
CDR3: CASSLYDNEQFF
DNA: TGTGCCAGCAGCTTATACGACAATGAGCAGTTCTTC

D: TRBD1
V: TRBV15
size: -
J: TRBJ1-5
CDR3: CATSRNRGNQPQHF
DNA: TGTGCCACCAGCCGAAACAGGGGGAATCAGCCCCAGCATTTT

D: -
V: TRBV7-9
size: many
J: TRBJ2-5
CDR3: CASSLETRLQETQYF
DNA: TGTGCCAGCAGCTTAGAGACGCGACTCCAAGAGACCCAGTACTTC

D: -
V: TRBV7-3
size: many
J: TRBJ2-3
CDR3: CASSQSGPKEDTQYF
DNA: TGTGCCAGCAGCCAAAGCGGGCCCAAGGAGGATACGCAGTATTTT

D: TRBD2
V: TRBV7-9
size: -
J: TRBJ2-7
CDR3: CASSPRFSGDHEQYF
DNA: TGTGCCAGCAGCCCCCGGTTCAGCGGGGACCACGAGCAGTACTTC

D: TRBD1
V: TRBV5-1
size: many
J: TRBJ2-7
CDR3: CASSINRGYEQYF
DNA: TGCGCCAGCAGCATTAACAGGGGTTACGAGCAGTACTTC

D: -
V: TRBV25-1
size: -
J: TRBJ1-1
CDR3: CASSEWASTVNTEAFF
DNA: TGTGCCAGCAGTGAATGGGCCTCGACAGTGAACACTGAAGCTTTCTTT

D: TRBD1
V: TRBV19
size: -
J: TRBJ1-1
CDR3: CASRRGQVNTEAFF
DNA: TGTGCCAGTAGAAGGGGGCAGGTGAACACTGAAGCTTTCTTT

D: -
V: TRBV19
size: -
J: TRBJ2-7
CDR3: CASSMGLGEQYF
DNA: TGTGCCAGTAGTATGGGGCTAGGCGAGCAGTACTTC

D: TRBD1
V: TRBV10-2
size: -
J: TRBJ2-7
CDR3: CASRPGTGGYEQYF
DNA: TGCGCCAGCAGGCCAGGGACAGGGGGATACGAGCAGTACTTC

D: -
V: TRBV11-1
size: -
J: TRBJ2-4
CDR3: CASSLSGEGPKNIQYF
DNA: TGTGCCAGCAGCTTAAGTGGCGAGGGGCCCAAAAACATTCAGTACTTC

D: TRBD1
V: TRBV2
size: many
J: TRBJ2-1
CDR3: CASSLDREPYNEQFF
DNA: TGTGCCAGCAGCCTCGACAGGGAGCCCTACAATGAGCAGTTCTTC

D: TRBD1
V: TRBV2
size: -
J: TRBJ2-7
CDR3: CASTPGQGIHEQYF
DNA: TGTGCCAGCACCCCGGGACAGGGGATCCACGAGCAGTACTTC

D: TRBD2
V: TRBV29-1
size: -
J: TRBJ2-1
CDR3: CSVSGRGYNEQFF
DNA: TGCAGCGTGAGCGGGAGGGGCTACAATGAGCAGTTCTTC

D: -
V: TRBV27
size: many
J: TRBJ1-6
CDR3: CASRDLMGLGSPLHF
DNA: TGTGCCAGCAGGGACCTTATGGGGTTGGGTTCACCCCTCCACTTT

D: -
V: TRBV2
size: many
J: TRBJ1-4
CDR3: CASNVSPTNEKLFF
DNA: TGTGCCAGCAATGTGAGCCCGACTAATGAAAAACTGTTTTTT

D: -
V: TRBV4-2
size: few
J: TRBJ2-1
CDR3: CASSKMPLAGSYNEQFF
DNA: TGTGCCAGCAGCAAAATGCCTTTAGCTGGCTCCTACAATGAGCAGTTCTTC

D: -
V: TRBV10-3
size: -
J: TRBJ1-2
CDR3: CAIQDSVNYDYTF
DNA: TGTGCCATCCAGGACAGTGTTAACTATGACTACACCTTC

D: TRBD2
V: TRBV11-2
size: many
J: TRBJ2-2
CDR3: CASSLHRTSGIANTGELFF
DNA: TGTGCCAGCAGCTTACACCGTACTAGCGGTATAGCGAACACCGGGGAGCTGTTTTTT

D: -
V: TRBV2
size: few
J: TRBJ2-6
CDR3: CANSEGKAGANVLTF
DNA: TGTGCCAACTCTGAGGGGAAGGCGGGGGCCAACGTCCTGACTTTC